This T cell receptor beta chain was recorded in a study of cytomegalovirus exposure and HLA in healthy donors. The ends lost 2 bases at V and 12 bases at J; junction bases unmatched: 12. Per germline, CDR1 SGHTA and CDR2 FQGNSA. This CDR3 comprises 14 residues. In the PCR, 60 Vbeta and 13 Jbeta primers were used. The protocol was immunoSEQ multiplex PCR, while the TCRdb copy is restricted to in-frame clones and leaves out a portion. Its listing shows 150,000 to 200,000 clones. The chain couples TRBV7-2 to TRBJ2-7; 8 nucleotides align to TRBD1. Sample: PBMCs. This sequence was found in a man aged 25-45 years in good health and CMV-seronegative. CDR3 loop: CASSLITGGRDVYF. In nucleotides, the CDR3 is TGTGCCAGCAGCTTAATCACAGGGGGTCGAGATGTGTACTTC.